This T cell receptor beta chain was observed in a study of T cell repertoires and HLA-DP antigens. By frequency in the sample, this clone is medium-sized. What it binds is unknown. The CDR3 contains 16 residues. V shed 2 bases and J shed 4 bases, with 15 bases lying between them. The germline gives CDR1 LNHDA, CDR2 SQIVND (reference sequence). Clones were sequenced by immunoSEQ multiplex PCR, and TCRdb holds only the in-frame ones, with some missing. The sample has about 89,000 clones; about 89% are singletons. The receptor was derived from a man aged 50-59 years in good health and CMV-seronegative. The chain has TRBV19 and TRBJ2-1; TRBD1 might be the D (6 bases). Sample: CD4+ T cells from PBMCs. The CDR3 here is CASSIKGQPPYNEQFF. CDR3 coding DNA: TGTGCCAGTAGTATAAAGGGACAACCTCCTTACAATGAGCAGTTCTTC. The full variable domain, its missing parts supplied by reference TRBV19 and TRBJ2-1, is DGGITQSPKYLFRKEGQNVTLSCEQNLNHDAMYWYRQDPGQGLRLIYYSQIVNDFQKGDIAEGYSVSREKKESFPLTVTSAQKNPTAFYLCASSIKGQPPYNEQFFGPGTRLTVL.